Following are 9 T cell receptor beta chains from one sample sequenced in a study of T cell responses to AZD1222 COVID-19 vaccine. Sequenced by immunoSEQ multiplex PCR; TCRdb stores in-frame clones only, minus some. The sample contains 110,000 to 150,000 clones, 91% of which appear only once. This sample comprised peripheral blood, obtained on day 0 of AZD1222 vaccination. The source of these receptors is an adult in good health.

A word on this clone: The same CDR3 also results from other DNA sequences found in this sample. The chain links TRBV7-9 to TRBJ2-7; weak D call: TRBD1 (5 bases). V lost 5 bases and J lost 6, with 11 bases in between. CDR3 length: 12 residues. The germline CDR1 and CDR2 sequences are SEHNR and FQNEAQ (reference sequence). In DNA form, the CDR3 reads TGTGCCAGCAGCCTGCAGGGCGGCGAGCAGTACTTC. Amino acid sequence: CASSLQGGEQYF.

Here the CDR3 DNA reads TGCGCCAGCAGTGAGAGCGGGGGGGTGGGGCGTACGCAGTATTTT. This encodes CASSESGGVGRTQYF. The V gene is TRBV10-2, the J gene TRBJ2-3; 10 bases map to TRBD2. In germline, CDR1 is WSHSY, CDR2 SAAADI. V dropped 2 bases and J dropped 8; count of bases not matched to a gene: 7. This CDR3 region has 15 residues.

The chain recombines TRBV9 with TRBJ2-7; D may be TRBD2 (5 bases). Germline lookup yields CDR1 SGDLS and CDR2 YYNGEE. The CDR3 is 14 residues long. V gave up 3 bases and J gave up 5 bases, with 15 bases separating them. DNA for the CDR3: TGTGCCAGCAGCGGCCCTAGCTTTGGGGACGAGCAGTACTTC. It codes for CASSGPSFGDEQYF.

J is TRBJ1-1 and V is TRBV6-5; the D gene is possibly TRBD1 (5 bases). Trimming left V 6 bases short and J 0 bases short, with 11 bases between. Germline CDR1 reads MNHEY; CDR2 reads SVGAGI. The CDR3 is 14 amino acids. CDR3 nucleotides: TGTGCCAGCAGAGTGGGACCTTTGAACACTGAAGCTTTCTTT. Amino acids: CASRVGPLNTEAFF.

This chain links TRBV27 with TRBJ1-6; 7 bases line up with TRBD1. The V gene end was trimmed by 0 bases and the J gene end by 8 bases; junction bases not matched to a gene: 1. The CDR3 is 14 residues long. Germline CDR1 reads MNHEY; CDR2 reads SMNVEV (reference sequence). This chain's CDR3 is CASSLSGQYSPLHF. DNA for the CDR3: TGTGCCAGCAGTTTATCGGGACAGTATTCACCCCTCCACTTT.

J is TRBJ1-1 and V is TRBV28; D ambiguous. The germline CDR1 and CDR2 sequences are MDHEN and SYDVKM. The CDR3 runs 16 residues. V dropped 2 bases and J dropped 0 bases, with 13 bases sitting between them. CDR3 DNA sequence: TGTGCCAGCAGTTTAACGGCAGTTAGCATGAACACTGAAGCTTTCTTT. Residues: CASSLTAVSMNTEAFF.

This rearrangement joins TRBV2 to TRBJ1-5, with D perhaps matching TRBD1 (5 bases). The V gene's germline CDR1 is SNHLY and CDR2 FYNNEI. The CDR3 totals 14 residues. Trimming pared 7 bases from V and 4 bases from J, leaving 14 bases between. The CDR3 DNA sequence: TGTGCCAGCATTGCCCGGGGGGGAAATCAGCCCCAGCATTTT. The encoded protein is CASIARGGNQPQHF. Together with reference TRBV2 and TRBJ1-5, the CDR3 gives the full variable domain: EPEVTQTPSHQVTQMGQEVILRCVPISNHLYFYWYRQILGQKVEFLVSFYNNEISEKSEIFDDQFSVERPDGSNFTLKIRSTKLEDSAMYFCASIARGGNQPQHFGDGTRLSIL.

The V and J genes are TRBV5-1 and TRBJ1-2, with D unclear. The germline V gene encodes CDR1 SGHRS and CDR2 YFSETQ. V shed 2 bases and J shed 3 bases, with 11 bases lying between them. The length of the CDR3 is 14 residues. The CDR3 reads CASSLTLGYYGYTF. The CDR3 bases are TGCGCCAGCAGCTTAACCCTCGGGTACTATGGCTACACCTTC. Together with reference TRBV5-1 and TRBJ1-2, the CDR3 gives the full variable domain: KAGVTQTPRYLIKTRGQQVTLSCSPISGHRSVSWYQQTPGQGLQFLFEYFSETQRNKGNFPGRFSGRQFSNSRSEMNVSTLELGDSALYLCASSLTLGYYGYTFGSGTRLTVV.

This clone was recorded only once. The chain recombines TRBV6-1 with TRBJ2-7; D not certain. The CDR3 has 15 amino acids. Germline CDR1 is MNHNS and CDR2 is SASEGT. With 0 bases removed from V and 9 bases from J, the gap between germline ends came to 18 bases. The CDR3 nucleotides are TGTGCCAGCAGTGAAGCGGGGTCCCGGATCTCCCGGCAGTACTTC. Amino acid sequence: CASSEAGSRISRQYF.